The 16 T cell receptor beta chains listed next were all sequenced from one sample in a study of vaccination and CD4 T cells after COVID-19. The Oncomine TCR Beta short-read assay was applied to DNA of cultured CD4+ T cells. TCRdb passed the PCR reads through MiXCR, listing each CDR3 protein once. The data contain some 16,000 distinct CDR3 sequences, around 50% of them seen just once; the ten biggest clones take up about 3.8%. Treatment reported: roughly 11-day PBMC culture with coronavirus spike peptide pools or control peptides (ViraFEST assay). Their antigens are not known. The specimen comprised CD4+ T cells from blood, cultured in vitro, sampled before SARS-CoV-2 vaccination. These receptors came from a human donor who had recovered from COVID-19.

This chain links TRBV19 with TRBJ1-2; D is possibly TRBD1 (6 bases). In germline, CDR1 is LNHDA, CDR2 SQIVND (reference sequence). There are 15 residues in the CDR3. The V end was cut by 0 bases, the J end by 4 bases, with 12 bases between. The CDR3 is CASSIDQQGLYGYTF. DNA of the CDR3: TGTGCCAGTAGTATAGATCAACAGGGCCTCTATGGCTACACCTTC.

Of note for this clonotype: One end of the junction fails to match germline, which may point to a read error. The chain carries TRBV6-1 and TRBJ1-3; D unclear. The germline CDR1 and CDR2 sequences are MNHNS and SASEGT. The CDR3 totals 14 residues. The CDR3 protein is CASSERATGSTIYF. CDR3 bases: TGTGCCAGCAGTGAAAGGGCGACTGGAAGCACCATATATTTT.

V and J are TRBV7-9 and TRBJ1-3; 7 bases agree with TRBD1. Trimming cost V 5 bases and J 0 bases; bases outside gene matches: 4. The CDR3 spans 15 residues. Germline CDR1 SEHNR, CDR2 FQNEAQ (reference sequence). The DNA for the CDR3 is TGTGCCAGCAGCCGACAGGGCGCCTCTGGAAACACCATATATTTT. As protein: CASSRQGASGNTIYF.

Only a few counts were recorded for this clonotype. The J gene is TRBJ1-1, the V gene TRBV19; D may be TRBD1 (5 bases). Trimming shortened V by 3 bases and J by 4 bases, and 12 bases separated the two germline ends. This CDR3 spans 14 amino acids. Germline lookup yields CDR1 LNHDA and CDR2 SQIVND (reference sequence). The CDR3 sequence is CASSISQGGTEAFF. CDR3 DNA: TGTGCCAGTAGTATCTCCCAGGGTGGCACTGAAGCTTTCTTT.

The chain has TRBV20-1 and TRBJ1-1; no clear D. This CDR3 has 10 amino acids. V dropped 0 bases and J dropped 11 bases, with 7 bases sitting between them. In germline, CDR1 is DFQATT, CDR2 SNEGSKA (reference sequence). The CDR3 here is CSARDLGAFF. The DNA for the CDR3 is TGCAGTGCTAGAGATCTGGGGGCTTTCTTT.

This clonotype has more than one count but fewer than ten. The chain employs TRBV5-1 and TRBJ2-7, with D perhaps matching TRBD1 (6 bases). Trimming cost V 0 bases and J 2 bases, with 12 bases left between them. Germline loops: CDR1 SGHRS, CDR2 YFSETQ. The CDR3 spans 15 residues. The CDR3 DNA reads as TGCGCCAGCAGCTTGGTGACAGGCGAAACCTACGAGCAGTACTTC. It specifies CASSLVTGETYEQYF.

This clonotype is deemed medium-sized. This chain uses TRBV20-1 with TRBJ1-2, with 9 bases identical to TRBD1. J was trimmed by 0 bases and V by 5 bases; bases with no gene match: 13. There are 17 residues in the CDR3. Germline loops: CDR1 DFQATT, CDR2 SNEGSKA (reference sequence). CDR3 amino acids: CSALKPGQGLANYGYTF. The CDR3 DNA follows: TGCAGTGCTCTAAAACCGGGACAGGGACTAGCTAACTATGGCTACACCTTC.

CDR3 in DNA: TGTGCCAGCAGTTCCCTTGGGACAGGGGGTGATCAGCCCCAGCATTTT. Translation: CASSSLGTGGDQPQHF. The chain combines TRBV6-5 with TRBJ1-5, with 11 positions matching TRBD1. With 4 bases clipped from V and 5 bases from J, the junction kept 7 bases outside the gene matches. The CDR3 length is 16 residues. Looked up from germline, CDR1 is MNHEY and CDR2 is SVGAGI.

The chain carries TRBV30 and TRBJ1-2, with 7 bases matching TRBD1. The CDR3 contains 11 residues. CDR1 and CDR2 (germline): GTSNPN, SVGIG (reference sequence). The J segment lost 8 bases and the V segment lost 0 bases, leaving 0 bases of the junction unmatched. The CDR3 nucleotides are TGTGCCTGGAGTGTAGGGGGCGGCTACACCTTC. It codes for CAWSVGGGYTF.

The chain has TRBV7-9 and TRBJ1-2; TRBD1 might be the D (5 bases). V shed 2 bases and J shed 8 bases, with 9 bases lying between them. The CDR3 totals 12 residues. The germline V gene has CDR1 SEHNR and CDR2 FQNEAQ (reference sequence). CDR3: CASSLTGAGYTF. The CDR3 DNA is TGTGCCAGCAGCTTAACTGGGGCGGGCTACACCTTC. Together with reference TRBV7-9 and TRBJ1-2, the CDR3 gives the full variable domain: DTGVSQNPRHKITKRGQNVTFRCDPISEHNRLYWYRQTLGQGPEFLTYFQNEAQLEKSRLLSDRFSAERPKGSFSTLEIQRTEQGDSAMYLCASSLTGAGYTFGSGTRLTVV.

By proportion, this clonotype is large (0.1 to 1%). The gene calls are TRBV2 and TRBJ1-5, with D possibly TRBD1 on 5 matching bases. The CDR3 extends over 15 amino acids. V lost 6 bases and J 1 base, leaving 13 bases between the germline ends. CDR1 and CDR2 (germline): SNHLY, FYNNEI. The CDR3 loop reads CASSTGTASNQPQHF. CDR3 nucleotide sequence: TGTGCCAGCAGCACCGGGACGGCCAGCAATCAGCCCCAGCATTTT.

This chain links TRBV6-2 or TRBV6-3 with TRBJ1-1; D uncertain. The length of the CDR3 is 15 residues. V lost 6 bases to trimming and J lost 0 bases, with 14 bases between them. In germline, CDR1 is MNHEY, CDR2 SVGEGT. CDR3 bases: TGTGCCAGCAGGGCCCTTGGGCAAATGAACACTGAAGCTTTCTTT. Encoded protein: CASRALGQMNTEAFF.

The rearrangement uses TRBV6-1 and TRBJ1-2; D gene unclear. The germline V and J ends were trimmed by 4 bases and 6 bases, with 12 bases remaining between them. The germline V gene encodes CDR1 MNHNS and CDR2 SASEGT. CDR3 size: 13 residues. CDR3 residues: CASSVYKGDGYTF. Written as DNA, the CDR3 is TGTGCCAGCAGTGTGTATAAGGGAGATGGCTACACCTTC.

This clonotype was counted a few times. Written as DNA, the CDR3 is TGTGCCATCAGTCGACTGGAGGGGGATGGCTACACCTTC. Protein sequence: CAISRLEGDGYTF. The V call is TRBV10-3, the J call TRBJ1-2, with a weak D call TRBD1 (6 bases). The ends were cut back, 5 bases at V and 6 bases at J, with 13 bases in the middle. This CDR3 region has 13 residues. Looked up from germline, CDR1 is ENHRY and CDR2 is SYGVKD.

V gene TRBV19 combines with J gene TRBJ1-5, with TRBD1 identical over 8 bases. Per germline, CDR1 LNHDA and CDR2 SQIVND (reference sequence). V dropped 1 base and J dropped 5; count of bases not matched to a gene: 4. This CDR3 has 15 residues. The CDR3 coding sequence is TGTGCCAGTAGTATAGGACAGGGGTTCCATCAGCCCCAGCATTTT. Protein sequence: CASSIGQGFHQPQHF.

V and J are TRBV11-3 and TRBJ2-1; the match to TRBD2 covers 10 bases. The CDR3 has 20 residues. V shed 4 bases, J shed 0 bases, and the junction held 15 bases outside the gene matches. Looked up from germline, CDR1 is SGHNT and CDR2 is YENEEA. This chain's CDR3 is CASSSWTSGIPFISYNEQFF. In DNA form, the CDR3 reads TGTGCCAGCAGCTCCTGGACTAGCGGAATACCCTTTATCTCCTACAATGAGCAGTTCTTC.